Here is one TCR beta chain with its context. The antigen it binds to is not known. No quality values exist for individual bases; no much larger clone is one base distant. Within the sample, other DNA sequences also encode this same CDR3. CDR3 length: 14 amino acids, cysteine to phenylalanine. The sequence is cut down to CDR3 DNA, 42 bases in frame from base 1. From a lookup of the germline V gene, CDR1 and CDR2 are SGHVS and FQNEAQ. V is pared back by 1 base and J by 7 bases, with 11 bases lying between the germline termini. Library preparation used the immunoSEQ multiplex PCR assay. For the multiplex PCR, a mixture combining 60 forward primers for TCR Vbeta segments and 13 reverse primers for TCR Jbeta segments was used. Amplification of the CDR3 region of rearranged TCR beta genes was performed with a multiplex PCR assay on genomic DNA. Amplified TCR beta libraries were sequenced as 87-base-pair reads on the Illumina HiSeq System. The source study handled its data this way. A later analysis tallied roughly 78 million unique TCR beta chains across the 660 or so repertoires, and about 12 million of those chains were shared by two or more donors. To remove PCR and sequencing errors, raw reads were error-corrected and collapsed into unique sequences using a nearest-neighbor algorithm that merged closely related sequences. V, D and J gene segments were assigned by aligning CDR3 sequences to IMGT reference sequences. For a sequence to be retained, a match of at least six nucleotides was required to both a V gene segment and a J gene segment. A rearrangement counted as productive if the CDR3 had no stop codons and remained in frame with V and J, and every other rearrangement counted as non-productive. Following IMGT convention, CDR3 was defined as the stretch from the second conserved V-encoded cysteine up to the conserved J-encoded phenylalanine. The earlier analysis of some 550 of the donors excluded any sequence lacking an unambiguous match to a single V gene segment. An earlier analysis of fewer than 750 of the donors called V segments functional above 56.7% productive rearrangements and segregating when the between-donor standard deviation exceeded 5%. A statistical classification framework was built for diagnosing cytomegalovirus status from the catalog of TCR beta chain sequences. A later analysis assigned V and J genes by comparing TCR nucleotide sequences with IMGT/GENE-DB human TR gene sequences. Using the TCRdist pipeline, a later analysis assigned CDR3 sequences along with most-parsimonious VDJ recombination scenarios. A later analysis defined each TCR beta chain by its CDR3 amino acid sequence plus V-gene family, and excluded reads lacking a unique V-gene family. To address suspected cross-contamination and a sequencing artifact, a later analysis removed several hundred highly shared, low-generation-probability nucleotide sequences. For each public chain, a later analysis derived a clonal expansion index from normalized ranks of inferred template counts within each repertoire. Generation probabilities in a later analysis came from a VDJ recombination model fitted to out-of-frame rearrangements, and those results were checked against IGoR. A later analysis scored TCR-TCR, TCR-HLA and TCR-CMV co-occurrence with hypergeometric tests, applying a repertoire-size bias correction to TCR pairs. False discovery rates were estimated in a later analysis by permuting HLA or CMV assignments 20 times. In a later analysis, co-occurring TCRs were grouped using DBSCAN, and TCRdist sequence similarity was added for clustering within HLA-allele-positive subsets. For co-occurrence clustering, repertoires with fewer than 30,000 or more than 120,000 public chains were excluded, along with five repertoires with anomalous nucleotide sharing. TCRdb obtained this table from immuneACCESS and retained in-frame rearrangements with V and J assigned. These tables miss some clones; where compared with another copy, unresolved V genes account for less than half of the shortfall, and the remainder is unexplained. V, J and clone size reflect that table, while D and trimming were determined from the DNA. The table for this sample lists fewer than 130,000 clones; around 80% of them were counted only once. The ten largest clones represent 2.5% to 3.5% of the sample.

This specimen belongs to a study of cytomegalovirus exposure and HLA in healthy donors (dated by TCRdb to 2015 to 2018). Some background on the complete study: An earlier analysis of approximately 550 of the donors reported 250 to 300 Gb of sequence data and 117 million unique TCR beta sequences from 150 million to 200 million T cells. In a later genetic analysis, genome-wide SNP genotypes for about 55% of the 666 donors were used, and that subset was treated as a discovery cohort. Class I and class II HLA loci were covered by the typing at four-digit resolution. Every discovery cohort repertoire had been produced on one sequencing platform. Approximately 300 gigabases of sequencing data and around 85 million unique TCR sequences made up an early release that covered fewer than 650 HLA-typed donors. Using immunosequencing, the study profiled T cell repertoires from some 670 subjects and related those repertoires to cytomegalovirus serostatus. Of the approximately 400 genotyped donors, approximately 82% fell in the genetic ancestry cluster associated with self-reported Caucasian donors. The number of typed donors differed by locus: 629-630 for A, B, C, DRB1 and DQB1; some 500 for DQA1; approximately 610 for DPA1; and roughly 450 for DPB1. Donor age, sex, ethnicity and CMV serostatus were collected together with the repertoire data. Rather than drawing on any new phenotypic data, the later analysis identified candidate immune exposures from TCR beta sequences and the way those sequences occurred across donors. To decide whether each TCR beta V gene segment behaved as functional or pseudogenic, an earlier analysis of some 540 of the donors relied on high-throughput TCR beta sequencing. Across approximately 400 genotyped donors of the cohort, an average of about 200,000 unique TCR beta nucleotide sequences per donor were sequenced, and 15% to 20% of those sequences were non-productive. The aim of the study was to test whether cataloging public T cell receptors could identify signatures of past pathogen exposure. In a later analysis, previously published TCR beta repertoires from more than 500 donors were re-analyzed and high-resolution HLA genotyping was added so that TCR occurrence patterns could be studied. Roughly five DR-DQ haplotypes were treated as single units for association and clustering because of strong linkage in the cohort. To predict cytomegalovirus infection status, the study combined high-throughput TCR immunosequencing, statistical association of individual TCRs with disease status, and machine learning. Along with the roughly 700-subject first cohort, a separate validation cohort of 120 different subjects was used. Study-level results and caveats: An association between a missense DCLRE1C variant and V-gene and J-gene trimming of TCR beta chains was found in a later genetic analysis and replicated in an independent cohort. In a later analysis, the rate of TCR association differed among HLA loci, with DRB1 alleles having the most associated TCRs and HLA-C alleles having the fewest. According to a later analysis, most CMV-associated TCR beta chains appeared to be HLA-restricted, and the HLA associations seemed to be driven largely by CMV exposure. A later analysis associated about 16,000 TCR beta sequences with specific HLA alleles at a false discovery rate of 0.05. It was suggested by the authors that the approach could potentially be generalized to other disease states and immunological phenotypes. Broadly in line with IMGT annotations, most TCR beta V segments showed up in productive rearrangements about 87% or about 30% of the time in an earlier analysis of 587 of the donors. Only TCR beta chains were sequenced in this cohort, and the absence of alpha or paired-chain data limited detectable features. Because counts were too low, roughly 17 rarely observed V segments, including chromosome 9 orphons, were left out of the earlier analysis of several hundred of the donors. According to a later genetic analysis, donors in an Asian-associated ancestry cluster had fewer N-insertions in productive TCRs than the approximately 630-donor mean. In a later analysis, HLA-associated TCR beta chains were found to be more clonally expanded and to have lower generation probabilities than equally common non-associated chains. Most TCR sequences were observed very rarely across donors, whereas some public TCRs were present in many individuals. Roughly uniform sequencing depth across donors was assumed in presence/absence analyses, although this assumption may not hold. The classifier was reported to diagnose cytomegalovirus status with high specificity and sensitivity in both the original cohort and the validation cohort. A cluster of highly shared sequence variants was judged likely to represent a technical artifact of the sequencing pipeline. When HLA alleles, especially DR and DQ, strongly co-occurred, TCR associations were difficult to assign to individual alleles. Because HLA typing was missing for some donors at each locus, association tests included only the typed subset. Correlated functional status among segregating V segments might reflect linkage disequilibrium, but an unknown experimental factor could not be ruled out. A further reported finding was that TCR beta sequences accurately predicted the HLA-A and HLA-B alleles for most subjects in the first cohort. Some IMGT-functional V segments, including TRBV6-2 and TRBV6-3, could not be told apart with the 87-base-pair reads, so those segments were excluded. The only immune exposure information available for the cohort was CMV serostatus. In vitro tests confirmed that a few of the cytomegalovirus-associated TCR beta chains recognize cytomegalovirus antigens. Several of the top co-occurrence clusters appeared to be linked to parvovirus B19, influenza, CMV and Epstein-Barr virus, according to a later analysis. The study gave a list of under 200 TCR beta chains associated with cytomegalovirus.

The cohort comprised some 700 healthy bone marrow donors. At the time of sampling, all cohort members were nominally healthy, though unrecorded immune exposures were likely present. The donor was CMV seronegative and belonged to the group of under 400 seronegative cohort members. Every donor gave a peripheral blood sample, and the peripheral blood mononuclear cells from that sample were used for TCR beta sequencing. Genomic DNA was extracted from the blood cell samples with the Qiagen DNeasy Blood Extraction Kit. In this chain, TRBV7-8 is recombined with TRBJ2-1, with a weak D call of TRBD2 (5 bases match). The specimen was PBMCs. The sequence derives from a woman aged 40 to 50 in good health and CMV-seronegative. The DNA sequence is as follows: TGTGCCAGCAGCTTAGAGCGGTTCGGAAATGAGCAGTTCTTC. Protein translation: CASSLERFGNEQFF.